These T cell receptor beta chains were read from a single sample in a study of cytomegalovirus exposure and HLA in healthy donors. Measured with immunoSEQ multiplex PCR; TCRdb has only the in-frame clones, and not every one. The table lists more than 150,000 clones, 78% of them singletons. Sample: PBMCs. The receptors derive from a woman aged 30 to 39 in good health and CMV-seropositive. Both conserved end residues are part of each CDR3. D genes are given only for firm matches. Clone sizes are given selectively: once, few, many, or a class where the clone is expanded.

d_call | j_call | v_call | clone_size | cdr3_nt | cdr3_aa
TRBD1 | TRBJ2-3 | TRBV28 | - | TGTGCCAGCGGGCCAGGGGGTTCGGATACGCAGTATTTT | CASGPGGSDTQYF
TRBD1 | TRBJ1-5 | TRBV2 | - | TGTGCCAGCAGTGAAGGAACAGGGGGGTCGGTTAGCAATCAGCCCCAGCATTTT | CASSEGTGGSVSNQPQHF
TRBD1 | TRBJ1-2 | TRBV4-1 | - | TGCGCCAGCAGCCAGGCCCGGGACAGGGTAAACTATGGCTACACCTTC | CASSQARDRVNYGYTF
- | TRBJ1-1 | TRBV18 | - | TGTGCCAGCTCACCACCTGTGTCGAGCCTAAACACTGAAGCTTTCTTT | CASSPPVSSLNTEAFF
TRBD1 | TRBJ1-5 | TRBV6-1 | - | TGTGCCGGCAGTGGACAGGGGGCCTCATATAGCAATCAGCCCCAGCATTTT | CAGSGQGASYSNQPQHF
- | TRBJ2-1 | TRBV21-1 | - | TGTGCCAGCAGCAAAGTCCGGGTAGCGGGGAACAATGAGCAGTTCTTC | CASSKVRVAGNNEQFF
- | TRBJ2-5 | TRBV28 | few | TGTGCCAGCAGTTTCTCCGGGAGAGAGACCCAGTACTTC | CASSFSGRETQYF
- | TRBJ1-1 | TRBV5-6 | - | TGTGCCAGCAGCTTGACTGGGCCCTCTATGGACACTGAAGCTTTCTTT | CASSLTGPSMDTEAFF
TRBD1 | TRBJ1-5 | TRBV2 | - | TGTGCCAGCAGTGTAGGACAGGCACGCAATCAGCCCCAGCATTTT | CASSVGQARNQPQHF
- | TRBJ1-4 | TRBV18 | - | TGTGCCAGCTCACCAGGGCCCTCTAATGAAAAACTGTTTTTT | CASSPGPSNEKLFF
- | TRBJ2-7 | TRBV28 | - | TGTGCCAGCAGTTTGATAGGGGTCGAGCAGTACTTC | CASSLIGVEQYF
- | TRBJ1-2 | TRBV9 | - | TGTGCCAGCAGCGGCAGGGTACGCGGCTACACCTTC | CASSGRVRGYTF
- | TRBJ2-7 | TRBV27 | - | TGTGCCAGCGGACGACAGGTACTCTACGAGCAGTACTTC | CASGRQVLYEQYF
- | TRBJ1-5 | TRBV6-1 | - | TGTGCCAGCCAGGGTAATCTCAATCAGCCCCAGCATTTT | CASQGNLNQPQHF
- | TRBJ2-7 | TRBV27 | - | TGTGCCAGCAGACCGGGACATTTCTACGAGCAGTACTTC | CASRPGHFYEQYF
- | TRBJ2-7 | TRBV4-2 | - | TGTGCCAGCAGCCATGCTTCTAGTTCGTCCGAGCAGTACTTC | CASSHASSSSEQYF
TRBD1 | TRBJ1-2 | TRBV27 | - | TGTGCCAGCAGTTTGTCGGACAGGGGAGTGAGCGGCTACACCTTC | CASSLSDRGVSGYTF
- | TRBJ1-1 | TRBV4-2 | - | TGTGCCAGCAGCCAAGATCCCGGGGACACTGAAGCTTTCTTT | CASSQDPGDTEAFF
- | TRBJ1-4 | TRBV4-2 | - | TGTGCCAGCAGCCAAGTCCTCCCAGAGGTGGGTGAAAAACTGTTTTTT | CASSQVLPEVGEKLFF
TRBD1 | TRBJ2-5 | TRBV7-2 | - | TGTGCCAGCAGCGTGAACAGGGGGCTTCAAGAGACCCAGTACTTC | CASSVNRGLQETQYF
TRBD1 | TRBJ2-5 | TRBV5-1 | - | TGCGCCAGCGTAGTCCCCTCCGTGGACAGGTCATGGGGGACCCAGTACTTC | CASVVPSVDRSWGTQYF
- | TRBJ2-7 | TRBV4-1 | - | TGCGCCAGCAGCTACCAGGCAGGGGTCACCTACGAGCAGTACTTC | CASSYQAGVTYEQYF
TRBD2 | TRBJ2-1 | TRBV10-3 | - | TGTGCCACTCTAGCGGGAGGGAGCTCCTACAATGAGCAGTTCTTC | CATLAGGSSYNEQFF
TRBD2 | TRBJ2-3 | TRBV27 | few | TGTGCCAGCAGTCCCGGCGGGAGACCCACCGGTGGTACGCAGTATTTT | CASSPGGRPTGGTQYF
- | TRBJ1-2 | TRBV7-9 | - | TGTGCCAGCAGCTTAGAGGGGTTCGGCTACACCTTC | CASSLEGFGYTF
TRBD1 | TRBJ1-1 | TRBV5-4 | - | TGTGCCAGCAGCCGGGGCCGACAGGGAGTGGCTGAAGCTTTCTTT | CASSRGRQGVAEAFF
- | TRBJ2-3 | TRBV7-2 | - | TGTGCCAGCAGCCTAAGGGGTGGAGTAGGAGATACGCAGTATTTT | CASSLRGGVGDTQYF
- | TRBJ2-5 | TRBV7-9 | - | TGTGCCAGCAGACCCGGGACTCCAGAGACCCAGTACTTC | CASRPGTPETQYF
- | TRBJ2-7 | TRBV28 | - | TGTGCCAGCGCCACTGGCGGAACGGGGTACGAGCAGTACTTC | CASATGGTGYEQYF
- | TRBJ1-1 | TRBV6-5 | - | TGTGCCAGCAGTTACCAGATCGCAGCGGGCACTGAAGCTTTCTTT | CASSYQIAAGTEAFF
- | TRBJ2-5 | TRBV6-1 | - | TGTGCCAGCCGGTTTGGGGCAGGCCAAGAGACCCAGTACTTC | CASRFGAGQETQYF
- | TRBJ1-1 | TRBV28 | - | TGTGCCAGCAGGCGCGATATGAACACTGAAGCTTTCTTT | CASRRDMNTEAFF
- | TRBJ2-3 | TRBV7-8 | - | TGTGCCAGCAGGGCGTCGGGGGACACAGATACGCAGTATTTT | CASRASGDTDTQYF
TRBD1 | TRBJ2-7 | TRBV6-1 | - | TGTGCCAGCAGCCCCGGGACAGTCTACTACGAGCAGTACTTC | CASSPGTVYYEQYF
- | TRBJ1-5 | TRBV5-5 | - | TGTGCCAGCAGCCCTGGAACCGGGGTCAATCAGCCCCAGCATTTT | CASSPGTGVNQPQHF
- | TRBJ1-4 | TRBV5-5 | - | TGTGCCAGCAGCGGAGGAGGACAGAGGGCCGAAAAACTGTTTTTT | CASSGGGQRAEKLFF
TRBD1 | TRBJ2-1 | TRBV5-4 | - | TGTGCCAGCAGAGTGACAGGGTCGAATGAGCAGTTCTTC | CASRVTGSNEQFF
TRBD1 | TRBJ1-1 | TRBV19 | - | TGTGCCAGTAGTCTCCGACAGGGGGGAATGAACACTGAAGCTTTCTTT | CASSLRQGGMNTEAFF
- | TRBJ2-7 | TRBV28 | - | TGTGCCAGCAGTTTGGACAACAGCCTGACGGAGCAGTACTTC | CASSLDNSLTEQYF
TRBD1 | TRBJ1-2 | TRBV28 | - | TGTGCCAGCAGTTTATCTCGGGGCGGGACAGGGATTATCGGCTACACCTTC | CASSLSRGGTGIIGYTF
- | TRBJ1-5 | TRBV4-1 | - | TGCGCCAGCAGCGCCCAAGGGGGACACAATCAGCCCCAGCATTTT | CASSAQGGHNQPQHF
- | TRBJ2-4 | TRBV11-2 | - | TGTGCCAGCAGCTTAGAGGTACAGGGCGGCGAAAACATTCAGTACTTC | CASSLEVQGGENIQYF
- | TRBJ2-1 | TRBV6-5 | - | TGTGCCAGCAGCCCCCCGGGGGGCCTTCTTAATGAGCAGTTCTTC | CASSPPGGLLNEQFF
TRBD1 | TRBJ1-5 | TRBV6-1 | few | TGTGCCAGCATCCGACAGGGGGCAGGTCAGCCCCAGCATTTT | CASIRQGAGQPQHF
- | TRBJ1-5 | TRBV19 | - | TGTGCCACCGGTACAGGGCTCAGCAATCAGCCCCAGCATTTT | CATGTGLSNQPQHF
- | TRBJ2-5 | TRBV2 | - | TGTGCCAGCAAAAAGCAGGGACTCAAAGAGACCCAGTACTTC | CASKKQGLKETQYF
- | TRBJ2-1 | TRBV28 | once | TGTGCCAGCAGTGCTAGCATCAATGAGCAGTTCTTC | CASSASINEQFF
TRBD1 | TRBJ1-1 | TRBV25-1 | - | TGTGCCAGCAGTGTGGGGACAGGGGATGTGGCTGAAGCTTTCTTT | CASSVGTGDVAEAFF
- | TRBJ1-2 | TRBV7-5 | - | TGTGCCAGAAGCTTAGGGACAGGGAGCTCCTATGGCTACACCTTC | CARSLGTGSSYGYTF
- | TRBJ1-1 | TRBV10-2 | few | TGCGCCAGCATGGTGGGGGGGGGAACTGAAGCTTTCTTT | CASMVGGGTEAFF
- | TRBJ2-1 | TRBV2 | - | TGTGCCACCCTAAGGGGGGACAGTCTGTTCTTC | CATLRGDSLFF
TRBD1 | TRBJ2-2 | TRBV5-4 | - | TGTGCCAGCAGGCCTAGGGACAGCTCGAACACCGGGGAGCTGTTTTTT | CASRPRDSSNTGELFF
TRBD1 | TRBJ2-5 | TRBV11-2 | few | TGTGCCAGCAGCTTAGCGACAGGGGGAAAGACCCAGTACTTC | CASSLATGGKTQYF
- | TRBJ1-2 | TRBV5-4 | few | TGTGCCAGCACCCAGACATTGGTCGACTACACCTTC | CASTQTLVDYTF